A selection of T cell receptor beta chains follows, all from one sample in a study of shared clonotypes between healthy human individuals. Clones were sequenced by immunoSEQ multiplex PCR, and TCRdb holds only the in-frame ones, with some missing. The sample lists approximately 810,000 clones, 80% to 95% seen once, with 24% in the top ten. Material: naive CD8+ T cells sorted from blood. The receptors come from a man aged 30-40 years in good health. Each CDR3 is given with its conserved first and last residue. The D gene is left open where the match is weak. Clone sizes are given selectively: once, few, many, or a class where the clone is expanded.

V gene	clone size	J gene	D gene	CDR3 DNA	CDR3 protein
TRBV11-2	NA	TRBJ2-7	TRBD2	TGTGCCAGCAGCTTAGGGGGGACTAGGTACGAGCAGTACTTC	CASSLGGTRYEQYF
TRBV4-3	NA	TRBJ2-1	NA	TGCGCCAGCAGCCAAGATGGGTGGCAGGGCGCGCACAATGAGCAGTTCTTC	CASSQDGWQGAHNEQFF
TRBV5-6	NA	TRBJ2-1	NA	TGTGCCAGCAGCTTGGGAACAGGTTACAATGAGCAGTTCTTC	CASSLGTGYNEQFF
TRBV9	NA	TRBJ2-2	TRBD1	TGTGCCAGCAGCGTGCTAGGGACAGGGGCTAACACCGGGGAGCTGTTTTTT	CASSVLGTGANTGELFF
TRBV10-3	NA	TRBJ2-1	TRBD2	TGTGCCATCAGTGATTCCCCTATAGCGGGAGGGGAGCAGTTCTTC	CAISDSPIAGGEQFF
TRBV5-4	NA	TRBJ2-1	TRBD2	TGTGCCAGCAGCCCCGAGGCGGGAGGTCCGTATGAGCAGTTCTTC	CASSPEAGGPYEQFF
TRBV9	NA	TRBJ2-1	NA	TGTGCCAGCAGCGCGGACGGATCGGGTGAGCAGTTCTTC	CASSADGSGEQFF
TRBV7-9	NA	TRBJ2-1	TRBD2	TGTGCCAGCAGCTCCCCTAGCGGGAGCTACAATGAGCAGTTCTTC	CASSSPSGSYNEQFF
TRBV5-6	NA	TRBJ2-5	NA	TGTGCCAGCAGCTTGTGGGGGAATAAGGAGACCCAGTACTTC	CASSLWGNKETQYF
TRBV7-8	NA	TRBJ2-1	NA	TGTGCCAGCAGCCACGGGCGCACGGCCGATAGAGTGGTGGGCAATGAGCAGTTCTTC	CASSHGRTADRVVGNEQFF
TRBV6-1	NA	TRBJ2-3	NA	TGTGCCAGCATAGTATTCCACGGCACAGATACGCAGTATTTT	CASIVFHGTDTQYF
TRBV19	NA	TRBJ2-3	NA	TGTGCCAGTAGTTTGGCGTCCACAGATACGCAGTATTTT	CASSLASTDTQYF
TRBV5-1	NA	TRBJ1-2	TRBD1	TGCGCCAGCAGCGTTGACAGGGTTGGTGATGGCTACACCTTC	CASSVDRVGDGYTF
TRBV30	NA	TRBJ2-5	TRBD2	TGTGCCTGGGCCGTACTAGCGGGAGAAGAGACCCAGTACTTC	CAWAVLAGEETQYF
TRBV9	NA	TRBJ2-1	TRBD2	TGTGCCAGCAGCGAAAGCGGGGCCCCCTACAATGAGCAGTTCTTC	CASSESGAPYNEQFF
TRBV10-3	NA	TRBJ2-5	NA	TGTGCCATCAGTGATGGGCTCCTGGAGACCCAGTACTTC	CAISDGLLETQYF
TRBV27	NA	TRBJ1-1	NA	TGTGCCAGCAGATACGGGACGGAAGCTTTCTTT	CASRYGTEAFF
TRBV27	NA	TRBJ2-7	TRBD1	TGTGCCAGCAGCTCGCGAGGGACAGGGACCTACGAGCAGTACTTC	CASSSRGTGTYEQYF
TRBV9	NA	TRBJ2-1	NA	TGTGCCAGCAGCTCTCACACTACAATGAGCTCCTACAATGAGCAGTTCTTC	CASSSHTTMSSYNEQFF
TRBV4-1	NA	TRBJ2-7	NA	TGCGCCAGCAGCCAAGGGCCAGGGAGCCACGAGCAGTACTTC	CASSQGPGSHEQYF
TRBV6-5	NA	TRBJ2-7	NA	TGTGCCAGCGGGATGGGACTCGCCTACGAGCAGTACTTC	CASGMGLAYEQYF
TRBV27	NA	TRBJ2-7	NA	TGTGCCAGCAGTCCAGAGGTGGGGGCAACCTACGAGCAGTACTTC	CASSPEVGATYEQYF
TRBV13	NA	TRBJ2-7	TRBD1	TGTGCCAGCAGCTCGGGACAGGGTGAATACGAGCAGTACTTC	CASSSGQGEYEQYF
TRBV5-1	NA	TRBJ2-7	TRBD1	TGCGCCAGCAGCTTCGGGACAGGGGCCTACGAGCAGTACTTC	CASSFGTGAYEQYF
TRBV4-3	NA	TRBJ2-2	TRBD1	TGCGCCAGCAGCCCACGACAGGGGAACACCGGGGAGCTGTTTTTT	CASSPRQGNTGELFF
TRBV19	NA	TRBJ2-1	TRBD2	TGTGCCAGTAGTATCTATCCCCAGCGGGACTACAATGAGCAGTTCTTC	CASSIYPQRDYNEQFF
TRBV15	NA	TRBJ2-2	TRBD1	TGTGCCACCAGCAGTAAGGACAGGGGGGCCGGGGAGCTGTTTTTT	CATSSKDRGAGELFF
TRBV30	NA	TRBJ2-7	NA	TGTGCCTGGAGGGACATAACCTACGAGCAGTACTTC	CAWRDITYEQYF
TRBV5-5	NA	TRBJ2-5	NA	TGTGCCAGCACTCCCTATAGGTACGCGACGGAGACCCAGTACTTC	CASTPYRYATETQYF
TRBV7-9	NA	TRBJ2-3	NA	TGTGCCAGCAGCTTTCTCGCAGATACGCAGTATTTT	CASSFLADTQYF
TRBV27	NA	TRBJ2-7	TRBD1	TGTGCCAGCAGTTCCGGGACAGGCGGGTTCGAGCAGTACTTC	CASSSGTGGFEQYF
TRBV29-1	NA	TRBJ2-6	NA	TGCAGCGTTGACAGGCTCTCTGGGGCCAACGTCCTGACTTTC	CSVDRLSGANVLTF
TRBV11-2	NA	TRBJ1-3	NA	TGTGCCAGCAGCTTAGATGTCGGAAACACCATATATTTT	CASSLDVGNTIYF
TRBV6-5	NA	TRBJ2-7	TRBD2	TGTGCCAGCAGTTGGCTAGCGGGCTACGAGCAGTACTTC	CASSWLAGYEQYF
TRBV2	NA	TRBJ2-3	TRBD2	TGTGCCAGCCTTTCATTTGGACTAGCGGCTAGCACAGATACGCAGTATTTT	CASLSFGLAASTDTQYF
TRBV29-1	NA	TRBJ2-1	NA	TGCAGCGTTGAGGCGGGAACCCTTATAGATGAGCAGTTCTTC	CSVEAGTLIDEQFF
TRBV18	once	TRBJ2-7	TRBD2	TGTGCCAGCTCAGGGACTAGCGGGAGGGCCAACGAGCAGTACTTC	CASSGTSGRANEQYF
TRBV6-5	NA	TRBJ1-5	NA	TGTGCCAGCAGCCCGGGCCCCCAGCATTTT	CASSPGPQHF
TRBV5-6	NA	TRBJ2-7	TRBD1	TGTGCCAGCAGCTGGGGGACAGGCCACTACGAGCAGTACTTC	CASSWGTGHYEQYF
TRBV7-6	NA	TRBJ1-1	NA	TGTGCCAGCAGCTTAGGATTTGGGTGGGTCAGGGGATGGTTGAACACTGAAGCTTTCTTT	CASSLGFGWVRGWLNTEAFF
TRBV7-8	NA	TRBJ2-1	TRBD2	TGTGCCAGCAGCTCCAGGACTAGCGGGAGGTCATACAATGAGCAGTTCTTC	CASSSRTSGRSYNEQFF
TRBV19	NA	TRBJ2-1	NA	TGTGCCAGTACCACAGTCAATGAGCAGTTCTTC	CASTTVNEQFF
TRBV5-4	NA	TRBJ2-5	TRBD2	TGTGCCAGCAGCTTGACTAGCGGGGACGAAGAGACCCAGTACTTC	CASSLTSGDEETQYF